The following is a TCR beta chain sequence with its context. Its antigen is still unknown. The sample originates from a study of brain T cells in children with intractable seizures. The time point denotes: blood from clinic visit 5 months post-surgery; TSC patient then seizure free. Whole-study results and caveats: Clones missing pre-surgery may reflect undersampling of that blood sample.

Profiled with immunoSEQ multiplex PCR; TCRdb holds only in-frame clones, not every one. The profile shows 340,000 or so clones, 85% to 95% of them singletons. This receptor was obtained from a boy less than two years old with tuberous sclerosis and intractable seizures. Sequencing used peripheral blood, obtained about 5 months after surgery.

CDR3 loop: CASSRDRGHEQYF. The CDR3 bases are TGTGCCAGCAGCCGGGACAGGGGCCACGAGCAGTACTTC. The V gene is TRBV6-5, the J gene TRBJ2-7, with 10 bases aligning to TRBD1. Looked up from germline, CDR1 is MNHEY and CDR2 is SVGAGI. CDR3 length: 13 residues. Trimming at V came to 6 bases and at J to 5 bases, leaving 4 bases not matched to a gene.